The T cell receptor (beta chain) under discussion was sequenced for a study of regulatory T cells in long-lasting Graves disease. V was pared by 4 bases and J by 7 bases, with 10 bases between. The germline CDR1 and CDR2 sequences are SNHLY and FYNNEI. The CDR3 totals 12 residues. This clonotype was counted many times. Time point of the sample: newly diagnosed GD, antithyroid drugs for less than 3 months. PBMC RNA served as the TCR library source. Collection of peripheral blood (about 8.1 milliliters) was done using EDTA tubes. Arm-PCR with iRepertoire HTBI primers amplified the CDR3 regions for these TCR beta libraries. TCRdb ran MiXCR on the multiplex PCR reads and lists one entry per CDR3 protein. The sample lists 550,000 to 700,000 distinct CDR3 sequences; 15% to 20% were seen once. This sample also belongs to another study, concerning T cells in Graves' hyperthyroidism and ophthalmopathy. That source reports: Patients with uncontrolled infections, other autoimmune diseases, pregnancy or lactation were excluded. Blood also showed most of the thyroid clonotypes that were expanded above 0.001. Ophthalmopathy and stable hyperthyroidism were separated by a 13 V-J model.

Sequences were derived from peripheral blood mononuclear cells (PBMCs), sampled at new diagnosis, from a patient treated with antithyroid drugs. The TCR sequence derives from a man between 18 and 29 years old with Graves disease. The chain has TRBV2 and TRBJ1-1; D is possibly TRBD1 (5 bases). CDR3 amino acids: CASSGDDLEAFF. CDR3 nucleotide sequence: TGTGCCAGCAGTGGGGACGACCTTGAAGCTTTCTTT.